This T cell receptor beta chain stems from a study of cytomegalovirus exposure and HLA in healthy donors. The PCR employed 60 Vbeta primers together with 13 Jbeta primers. TCRdb keeps only in-frame clones here, not all; method: immunoSEQ multiplex PCR. There are about 110,000 clones in the sample; around 77% occur only once, and roughly 2.3% lies in the top ten. Trimming stripped 5 bases from V and 3 bases from J, with 11 bases between. The CDR3 is 14 residues long. Looked up from germline, CDR1 is SNHLY and CDR2 is FYNNEI. Source material: PBMCs. This TCR was recovered from a man younger than 30 in good health and CMV-seronegative. The chain links TRBV2 to TRBJ1-5, with unresolved D. CDR3 sequence reads: CASSTDQANQPQHF. The CDR3 DNA is TGTGCCAGCAGTACTGATCAGGCCAATCAGCCCCAGCATTTT.